This TCR beta chain came from a study of blood T cell repertoires in COVID-19 (dated by TCRdb to 2018 to 2020). With regard to the full study: Samples covering the acute and convalescent phases of COVID-19 were provided by collaborators in the United States, Italy and Spain. The prospective study material was composed of cDNA or gDNA derived from T cells, B-cell-depleted T cells, or PBMCs. Deeply sampled blood TCRbeta repertoires from subjects exposed to, actively infected with, or recovered from COVID-19 were included in the dataset. The repertoires were made available in a free public database intended to serve as a resource for research on the immune response to SARS-CoV-2. Samples came from the ongoing ImmuneRACE study (first 160 participants) plus 1,254 subjects from 6 global collaborators. Nearly every sample came with metadata listing a de-identified subject ID, COVID-19 status, age in years and sex. Where HLA class I and class II types were available, the types were taken from metadata supplied by the sample provider, not from assay-based typing.

Overall study results and their limits: The quantity of clinical and demographic metadata differed by source and by participant and was supplied without curation.

Participants in the prospective study were enrolled through a virtual design, were aged roughly 18 to 90 years, and lived in some 24 United States geographic areas. In the prospective study, participants were assigned to cohorts based on the clinical history participants reported in a screening survey and a study questionnaire. For ImmuneRACE Cohort 3, a participant was defined as recovered based on two consecutive negative NP/OP PCR tests, clearance by a healthcare professional, or resolution of symptoms. Mobile phlebotomists in the prospective study collected whole blood, serum and a nasopharyngeal or oropharyngeal swab from every participant. Over a 2-month period, participants in the prospective study had the option of providing additional blood draws and questionnaires. Prospective study blood samples were shipped either frozen or at room temperature before DNA extraction. About this clone: Its binding antigen is unknown. No per-base quality is available; no much larger clone lies one base away. Other DNA sequences within the sample encode an identical CDR3.

TCRbeta CDR3 regions were amplified from genomic DNA using the immunoSEQ Assay, a bias-controlled multiplex PCR. As for the authors' bioinformatics: Nucleated cell counts per sample were estimated from amplification of reference gene primers within the assay. Sequence reads were collapsed and filtered to measure the absolute abundance of every unique TCRbeta CDR3 rearrangement. For each sample, productive Simpson clonality was calculated as the square root of Simpson's diversity index across productive rearrangements. TCRdb took this table from immuneACCESS and kept in-frame rearrangements with V and J called. Such tables lack part of the clones; where checked against another copy, unresolved V genes explain under half of the gap, and the rest is unexplained. V, J and clone size derive from that table, while D and trimming were established from the DNA sequence. The sample table records a few hundred thousand clones; 80% to 85% of these occur just once. Around 3.7% of the sample belongs to the ten largest clones.

V sheds 0 bases and J sheds 7 bases, leaving 8 bases between their ends. Counted from cysteine to phenylalanine, this CDR3 has 13 amino acids. Just the 39-base CDR3 DNA is kept, in frame starting at base 1. Per the germline V gene, SGDLS is the CDR1 and YYNGEE is the CDR2. The chain was built from TRBV9 and TRBJ1-5; a tentative D match to TRBD1 spans 5 bases. Material for sequencing was PBMCs or T cells enriched from blood (not recorded which). This TCR derives from a man aged 50 to 60 who had recovered from COVID-19. The CDR3 reads CASSVEGAQPQHF. The base sequence is TGTGCCAGCAGCGTAGAAGGGGCCCAGCCCCAGCATTTT.